This T cell receptor beta chain stems from a study of blood T cell repertoires in COVID-19. Study as a whole: In each case, the material was cDNA or gDNA derived from T cells, B-cell-depleted T cells, or PBMCs.

Enrolled through a virtual design, the participants were between about 18 and 100 years of age and came from some 26 US areas. Some clones are missing from TCRdb's copy, which holds only in-frame ones; the method was immunoSEQ multiplex PCR. Here the sample spans around 200,000 clones, about 85% being singletons. CDR3 size: 13 residues. Germline CDR1 and CDR2: SGHVS and FQNEAQ. V gave up 1 base and J gave up 9 bases, with 10 bases separating them. Sequenced material: PBMCs or T cells enriched from blood (not recorded which). The origin of this receptor is a man aged 35 to 55 who had recovered from COVID-19. The chain carries TRBV7-8 and TRBJ1-5; perhaps TRBD1 as D (5 bases). The chain's CDR3 is CASSLEGFSPQHF. For the CDR3, the DNA is TGTGCCAGCAGCTTAGAGGGGTTTTCGCCCCAGCATTTT.